The sequence of this T cell receptor (beta chain) was determined in a study of vaccination and CD4 T cells after COVID-19. Overall study context: In culture, cells were exposed to overlapping spike peptides from SARS-CoV-2, HCoV-NL63, HCoV-OC43 and HCoV-229E.

The sample's treatment: approximately 10-day PBMC culture with coronavirus spike peptide pools or control peptides (ViraFEST assay). ViraFEST used peptide pools to expand antigen-specific T cells and subsequently sequenced their TCRs. Sequenced with the Oncomine TCR Beta short-read assay was DNA taken from cultured CD4+ T cells. TCRdb re-called the PCR reads through MiXCR, storing one row per CDR3 protein. This table holds 12,000 or so distinct CDR3 sequences, 50% to 70% found once. Trimming pared 2 bases from V and 4 bases from J, leaving 11 bases between. The germline gives CDR1 SNHLY, CDR2 FYNNEI. The CDR3 is 14 amino acids. Comment on this clonotype: As yet, its antigen is unknown.

The chain links TRBV2 to TRBJ1-2; the D gene is possibly TRBD1 (5 bases). This TCR came from a human donor who had recovered from COVID-19. The sequenced sample consisted of CD4+ T cells from blood, cultured in vitro. The CDR3 loop reads CASSERDRFYGYTF. The CDR3 DNA is TGTGCCAGCAGTGAAAGGGACCGGTTCTATGGCTACACCTTC.